The 10 T cell receptor beta chains below were found in one sample sequenced in a study of T cells in Graves' hyperthyroidism and ophthalmopathy. RNA transcripts served as the template for amplifying TCR beta CDR3 regions. RT-PCR in the first round (using the HTBI primer set) targeted the TCR CDR3. TCRdb processed the multiplex PCR reads anew with MiXCR; each CDR3 protein has one entry. The sample includes about 520,000 distinct CDR3 sequences, about 24% of them seen just once. Sequenced sample: blood. These TCRs come from a young woman with Graves' ophthalmopathy.

This rearrangement joins TRBV6-1 to TRBJ2-7, with TRBD1 matching over 7 bases. Germline CDR1 is MNHNS and CDR2 is SASEGT. Trimming took 7 bases from V and 0 from J; bases not matched to a gene: 6. The CDR3 runs 14 residues. The CDR3 loop reads CASKATGISYEQYF. Here the CDR3 DNA reads TGTGCCAGCAAGGCGACAGGGATCTCCTACGAGCAGTACTTC.

Ten or more counts support this clonotype. The chain is built from TRBV6-1 and TRBJ1-5, with TRBD1 matching over 11 bases. Germline-derived CDR1 and CDR2 are MNHNS and SASEGT. The CDR3 has 15 amino acids. V was pared by 4 bases and J by 5 bases, with 4 bases of the junction left unmatched. In nucleotides, the CDR3 is TGTGCCAGCAGTGGTCCGGGACAGGGGGATCAGCCCCAGCATTTT. Translated, it gives CASSGPGQGDQPQHF.

This clonotype occurred many times. This CDR3 is CSVVGLGRQQYQPQHF. The CDR3 DNA reads TGCAGCGTTGTCGGGCTTGGTAGACAGCAATATCAGCCCCAGCATTTT. This chain links TRBV29-1 with TRBJ1-5; D is possibly TRBD1 (5 bases). V gave up 4 bases and J gave up 5 bases, with 21 bases separating them. The CDR3 totals 16 residues. Germline loops: CDR1 SQVTM, CDR2 ANQGSEA.

This clonotype was counted many times. The chain recombines TRBV7-2 with TRBJ1-2, with 8 bases aligning to TRBD1. Germline CDR1 and CDR2: SGHTA and FQGNSA. This CDR3 is built from 15 residues. Trimming at V came to 1 base and at J to 4 bases, leaving 5 bases not matched to a gene. The CDR3 reads CASSLGPGTGYGYTF. In DNA form, the CDR3 reads TGTGCCAGCAGCTTAGGGCCCGGGACAGGCTATGGCTACACCTTC.

This clonotype came up many times. The rearrangement links TRBV6-5 to TRBJ1-2; 9 bases fit TRBD1. In germline, CDR1 is MNHEY, CDR2 SVGAGI. The V and J ends lost 10 bases and 3 bases, in that order; junction bases with no gene match: 3. The CDR3 is 12 amino acids. For the CDR3, the DNA is TGTGCCACTACAGGGGGCGACTATGGCTACACCTTC. This codes for CATTGGDYGYTF.

This clonotype was detected many times. This chain connects TRBV4-3 to TRBJ2-5; no clear D. This CDR3 is 15 amino acids long. The ends were cut back, 0 bases at V and 2 bases at J, with 10 bases in the middle. Germline V CDR1 and CDR2: LGHNA, YSLEER. In DNA form, the CDR3 reads TGCGCCAGCAGCCAAGAAGGCCGGCAGCAAGAGACCCAGTACTTC. Translated, it gives CASSQEGRQQETQYF.

This clonotype appeared many times. The chain has TRBV27 and TRBJ1-5; D not resolved. This CDR3 region has 15 residues. Trimming removed 7 bases from V and 2 bases from J, with 15 bases in between. Per germline, CDR1 MNHEY and CDR2 SMNVEV (reference sequence). CDR3 in amino acids: CASTLHGVGNQPQHF. CDR3 sequence (DNA): TGTGCCAGCACCCTCCACGGAGTAGGCAATCAGCCCCAGCATTTT.

The V and J genes are TRBV4-1 and TRBJ1-6; no firm D call. The germline V and J ends were trimmed by 0 bases and 10 bases, with 4 bases remaining between them. The CDR3 extends over 12 amino acids. Germline values: CDR1 MGHRA, CDR2 YSYEKL. Here the CDR3 DNA reads TGCGCCAGCAGCCAAGAATACTCACCCCTCCACTTT. As protein: CASSQEYSPLHF.

Many counts were recorded for this clonotype. The chain combines TRBV7-2 with TRBJ1-2, with TRBD1 matching 9 bases. CDR3 length equals 14 residues. The germline gives CDR1 SGHTA, CDR2 FQGNSA. V lost 0 bases, J lost 7 bases, and 3 bases stayed unmatched. The CDR3, as DNA: TGTGCCAGCAGCTTAGCCGACAGGGGGACTGGCTACACCTTC. It encodes CASSLADRGTGYTF.

The chain recombines TRBV6-2 or TRBV6-3 with TRBJ1-1, with D uncertain. The germline V gene encodes CDR1 MNHEY and CDR2 SVGEGT. Between the trimmed V and J ends, which lost 6 bases and 0 bases, there was a span of 14 bases. This CDR3 spans 15 amino acids. The CDR3 here is CASRTSGRMNTEAFF. DNA for the CDR3: TGTGCCAGCAGGACGTCGGGCAGGATGAACACTGAAGCTTTCTTT.